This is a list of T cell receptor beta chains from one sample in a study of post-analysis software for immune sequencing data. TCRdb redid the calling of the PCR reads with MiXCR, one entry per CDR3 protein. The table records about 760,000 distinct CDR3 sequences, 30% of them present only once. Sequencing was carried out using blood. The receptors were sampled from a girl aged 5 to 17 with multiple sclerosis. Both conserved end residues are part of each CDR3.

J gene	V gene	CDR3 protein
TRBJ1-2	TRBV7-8	CASSPYNGQYGYTF
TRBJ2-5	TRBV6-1	CASRGQGFQETQYF
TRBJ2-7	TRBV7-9	CASSFPTEMKGSSYEQYF
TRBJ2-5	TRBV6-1	CASSDQGRMGVQETQYF
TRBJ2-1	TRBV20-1	CSARPRTQGTYNEQFF
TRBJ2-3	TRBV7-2	CASSLVRLPGDTQYF
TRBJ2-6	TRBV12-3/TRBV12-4	CASSLGLTDGANVRTF
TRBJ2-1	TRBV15	CATSPRTSMNNEQFF
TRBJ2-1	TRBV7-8	CASSYVFWDPVEMHNEQFF
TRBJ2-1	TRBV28	CASSLFRESYNEQFF
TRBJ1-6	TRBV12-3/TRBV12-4	CASSFSDNSPLHF
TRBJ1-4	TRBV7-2	CASSSNRGDEKLFF
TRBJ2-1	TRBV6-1	CASSGASVVNEQFF
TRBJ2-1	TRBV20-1	CSAGQSGWGHNEQFF
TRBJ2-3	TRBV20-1	CSARVAGTDTQYF
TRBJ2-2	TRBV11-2	CASSTGTSSTGELFF
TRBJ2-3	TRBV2	CASSSNDHAITDTQYF
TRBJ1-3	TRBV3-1	CASSQNDRGNTIYF
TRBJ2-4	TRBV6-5	CASSYGAGAKNIQYF
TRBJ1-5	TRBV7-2	CASSLRGRQPQHF
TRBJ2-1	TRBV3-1	CASSPNPEYNEQFF
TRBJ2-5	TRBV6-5	CASSLGAETQYF
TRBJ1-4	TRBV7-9	CASSLAGALFF
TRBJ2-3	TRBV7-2	CASSGWTPGTDTQYF
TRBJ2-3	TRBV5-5	CASSSSLAGVNTQYF
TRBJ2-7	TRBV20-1	CSAKGTGDYEQYF
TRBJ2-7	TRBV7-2	CASSQRGRDEQYF
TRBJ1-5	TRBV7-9	CASSDDSLNQPQHF
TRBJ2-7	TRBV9	CASSVDGGGDEQYF
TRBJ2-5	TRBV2	CASSQTEETQYF
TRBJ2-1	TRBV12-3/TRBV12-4	CASNSMGQQFF
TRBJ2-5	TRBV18	CASSPGQGEYF
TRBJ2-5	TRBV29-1	CSATGLQETQYF
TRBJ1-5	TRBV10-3	CAISQGATNQPQHF
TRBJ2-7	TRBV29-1	CSALGGASYEQYF
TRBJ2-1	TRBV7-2	CASSLLTDEQFF
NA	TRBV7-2	CASSPPGVGYEQYF
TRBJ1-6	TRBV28	CARLSWGPPLHF
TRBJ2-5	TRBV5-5	CASSLPRGKQETQYF
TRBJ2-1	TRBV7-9	CTSTGNPSYNEQFF
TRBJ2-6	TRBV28	CATYGRESSGANVLTF
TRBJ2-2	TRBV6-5	CASSYSFWLAENTGELFF
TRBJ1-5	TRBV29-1	CSVEQGLRNQPQHF
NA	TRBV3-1	CASSQDRQGSEQYF
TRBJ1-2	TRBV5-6	CASSPDGRGYGYTF
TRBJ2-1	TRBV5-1	CASSWREEDEQFF
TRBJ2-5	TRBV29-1	CSGTQETQYF
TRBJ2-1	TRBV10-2	CASSDATSGYNEQFF
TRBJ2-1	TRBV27	CASSLRLAGTGEQFF
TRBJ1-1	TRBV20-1	CSLNTGVLNTEAFF
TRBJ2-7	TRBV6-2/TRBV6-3	CASSYSTSGRDEQYF
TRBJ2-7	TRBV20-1	CSALAPSGTYEQYF
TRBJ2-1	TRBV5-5	CASSLVGHEQFF
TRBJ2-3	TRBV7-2	CASSVGWGTDTQYF
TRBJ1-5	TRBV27	CASSLRGDGPYSNQPQHF
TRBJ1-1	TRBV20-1	CSLSGGATEAFF
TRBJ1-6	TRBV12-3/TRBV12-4	CASRLNNSPLHF
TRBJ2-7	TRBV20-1	CSARVRAGTYEQYF
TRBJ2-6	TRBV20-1	CSANSWTASGANVLTF